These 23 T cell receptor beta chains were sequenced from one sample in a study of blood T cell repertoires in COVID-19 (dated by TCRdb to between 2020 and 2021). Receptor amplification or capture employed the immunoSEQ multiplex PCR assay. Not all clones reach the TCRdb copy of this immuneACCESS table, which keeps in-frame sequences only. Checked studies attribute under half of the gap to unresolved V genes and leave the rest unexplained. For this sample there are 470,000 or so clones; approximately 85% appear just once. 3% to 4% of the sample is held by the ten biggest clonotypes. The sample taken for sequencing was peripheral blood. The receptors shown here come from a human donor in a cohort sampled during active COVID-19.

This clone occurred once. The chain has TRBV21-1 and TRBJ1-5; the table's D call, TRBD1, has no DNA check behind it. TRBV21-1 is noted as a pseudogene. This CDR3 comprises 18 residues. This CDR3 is CASSPFRDRGVSNQPQHF. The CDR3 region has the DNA TGTGCCAGCAGTCCTTTCCGGGACAGGGGGGTCAGCAATCAGCCCCAGCATTTT.

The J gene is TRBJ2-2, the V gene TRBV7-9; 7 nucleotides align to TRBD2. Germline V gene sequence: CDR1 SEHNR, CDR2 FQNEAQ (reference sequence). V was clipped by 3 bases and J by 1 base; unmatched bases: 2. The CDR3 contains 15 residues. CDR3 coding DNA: TGTGCCAGCAGCTTGACTAGCCAGAACACCGGGGAGCTGTTTTTT. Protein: CASSLTSQNTGELFF.

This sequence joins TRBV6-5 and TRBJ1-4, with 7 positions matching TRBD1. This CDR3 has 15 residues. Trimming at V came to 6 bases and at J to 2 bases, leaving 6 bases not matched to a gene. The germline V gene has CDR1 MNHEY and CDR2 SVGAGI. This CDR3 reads CASRGKGATNEKLFF. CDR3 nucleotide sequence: TGTGCCAGCAGGGGCAAGGGGGCGACTAATGAAAAACTGTTTTTT.

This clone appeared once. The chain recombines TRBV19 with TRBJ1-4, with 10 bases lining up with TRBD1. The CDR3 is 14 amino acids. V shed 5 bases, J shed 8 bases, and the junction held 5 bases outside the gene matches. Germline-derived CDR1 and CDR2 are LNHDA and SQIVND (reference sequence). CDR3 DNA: TGTGCCAGTAGTTCGGGACAGGGGTACGAAAAACTGTTTTTT. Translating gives CASSSGQGYEKLFF. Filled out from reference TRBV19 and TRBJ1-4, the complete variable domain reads DGGITQSPKYLFRKEGQNVTLSCEQNLNHDAMYWYRQDPGQGLRLIYYSQIVNDFQKGDIAEGYSVSREKKESFPLTVTSAQKNPTAFYLCASSSGQGYEKLFFGSGTQLSVL.

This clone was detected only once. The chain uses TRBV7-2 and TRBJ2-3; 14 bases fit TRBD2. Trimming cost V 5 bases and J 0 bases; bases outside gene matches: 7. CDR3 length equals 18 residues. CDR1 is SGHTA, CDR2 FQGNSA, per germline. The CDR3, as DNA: TGTGCCAGCAGCACCGGGACTAGCGGGAGAGTGAGCACAGATACGCAGTATTTT. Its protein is CASSTGTSGRVSTDTQYF.

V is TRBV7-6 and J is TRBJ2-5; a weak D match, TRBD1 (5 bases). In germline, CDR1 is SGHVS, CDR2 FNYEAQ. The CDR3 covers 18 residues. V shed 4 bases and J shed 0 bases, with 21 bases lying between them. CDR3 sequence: CASSSNKQGAENQETQYF. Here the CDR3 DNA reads TGTGCCAGCAGCTCGAATAAACAAGGGGCAGAGAACCAAGAGACCCAGTACTTC.

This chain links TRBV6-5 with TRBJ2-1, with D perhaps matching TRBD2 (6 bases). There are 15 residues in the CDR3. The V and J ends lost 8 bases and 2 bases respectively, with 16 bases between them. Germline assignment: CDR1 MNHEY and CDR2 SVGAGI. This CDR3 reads CASGALGLTYNEQFF. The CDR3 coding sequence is TGTGCCAGCGGAGCACTGGGACTCACCTACAATGAGCAGTTCTTC.

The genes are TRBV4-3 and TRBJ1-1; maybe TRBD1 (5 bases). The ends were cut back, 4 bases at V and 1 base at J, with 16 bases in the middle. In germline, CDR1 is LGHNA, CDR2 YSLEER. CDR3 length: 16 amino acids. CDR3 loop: CASSPAMTAGNTEAFF. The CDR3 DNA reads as TGCGCCAGCAGCCCAGCTATGACAGCGGGGAACACTGAAGCTTTCTTT.

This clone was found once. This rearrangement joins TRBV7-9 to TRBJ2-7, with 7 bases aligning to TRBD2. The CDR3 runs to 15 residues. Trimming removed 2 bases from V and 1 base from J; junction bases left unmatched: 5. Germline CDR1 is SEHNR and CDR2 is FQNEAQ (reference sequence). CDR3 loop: CASSLLAGSSYEQYF. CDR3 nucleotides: TGTGCCAGCAGCTTATTAGCGGGCTCTTCCTACGAGCAGTACTTC.

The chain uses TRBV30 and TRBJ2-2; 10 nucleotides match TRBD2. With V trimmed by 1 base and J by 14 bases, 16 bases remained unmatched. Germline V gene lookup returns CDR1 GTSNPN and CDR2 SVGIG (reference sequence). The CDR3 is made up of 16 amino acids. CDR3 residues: CAWSGSSGGVMRVLFF. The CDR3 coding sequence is TGTGCCTGGAGTGGGTCTAGCGGGGGTGTAATGAGGGTCCTGTTTTTT.

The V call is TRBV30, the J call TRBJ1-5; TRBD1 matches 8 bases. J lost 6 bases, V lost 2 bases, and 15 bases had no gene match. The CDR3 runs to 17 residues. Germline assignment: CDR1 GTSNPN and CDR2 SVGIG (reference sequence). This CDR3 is CAWSRPLDRGDGQPQHF. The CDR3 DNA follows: TGTGCCTGGAGTCGACCTCTTGACAGGGGAGACGGTCAGCCCCAGCATTTT.

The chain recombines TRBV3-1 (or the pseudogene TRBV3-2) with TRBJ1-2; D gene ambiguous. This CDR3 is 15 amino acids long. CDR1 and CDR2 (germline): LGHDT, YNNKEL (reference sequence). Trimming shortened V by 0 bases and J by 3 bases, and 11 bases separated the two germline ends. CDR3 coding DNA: TGTGCCAGCAGCCAAGATCTAGCATCTTACTATGGCTACACCTTC. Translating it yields CASSQDLASYYGYTF.

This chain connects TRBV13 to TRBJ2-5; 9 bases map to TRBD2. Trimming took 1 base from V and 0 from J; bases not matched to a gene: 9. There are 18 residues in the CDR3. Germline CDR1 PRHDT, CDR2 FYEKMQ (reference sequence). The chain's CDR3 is CASSLAIVASGNQETQYF. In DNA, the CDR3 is TGTGCCAGCAGCTTAGCAATAGTGGCTAGCGGGAACCAAGAGACCCAGTACTTC.

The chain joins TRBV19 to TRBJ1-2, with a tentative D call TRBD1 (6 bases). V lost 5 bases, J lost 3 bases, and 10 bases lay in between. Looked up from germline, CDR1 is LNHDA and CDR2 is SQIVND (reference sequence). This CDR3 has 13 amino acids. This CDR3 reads CASSGRGDYGYTF. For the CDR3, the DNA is TGTGCCAGTAGTGGCAGGGGCGACTATGGCTACACCTTC.

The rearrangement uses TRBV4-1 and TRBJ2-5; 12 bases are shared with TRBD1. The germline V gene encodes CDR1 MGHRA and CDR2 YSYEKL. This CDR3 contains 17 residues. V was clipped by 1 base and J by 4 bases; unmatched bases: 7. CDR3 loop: CASSQGRGDRGRETQYF. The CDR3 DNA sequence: TGCGCCAGCAGCCAAGGACGAGGGGACAGGGGGCGAGAGACCCAGTACTTC.

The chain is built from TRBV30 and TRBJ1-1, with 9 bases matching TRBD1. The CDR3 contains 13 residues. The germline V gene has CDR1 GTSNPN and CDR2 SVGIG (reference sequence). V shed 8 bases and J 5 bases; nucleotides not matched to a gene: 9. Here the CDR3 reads CAATTGGWTEAFF. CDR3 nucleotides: TGTGCCGCAACGACAGGGGGTTGGACTGAAGCTTTCTTT.

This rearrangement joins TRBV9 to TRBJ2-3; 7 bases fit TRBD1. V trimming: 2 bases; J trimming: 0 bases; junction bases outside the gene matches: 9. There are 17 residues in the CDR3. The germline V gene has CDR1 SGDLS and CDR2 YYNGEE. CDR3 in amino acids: CASSVRGQLSSTDTQYF. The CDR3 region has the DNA TGTGCCAGCAGCGTGAGGGGACAGCTTTCTAGCACAGATACGCAGTATTTT.

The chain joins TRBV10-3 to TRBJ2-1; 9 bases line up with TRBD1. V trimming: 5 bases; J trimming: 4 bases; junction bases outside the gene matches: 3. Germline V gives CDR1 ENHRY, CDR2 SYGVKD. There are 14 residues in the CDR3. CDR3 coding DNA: TGTGCCATCAGTCCCGGGACAGGGTACAATGAGCAGTTCTTC. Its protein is CAISPGTGYNEQFF.

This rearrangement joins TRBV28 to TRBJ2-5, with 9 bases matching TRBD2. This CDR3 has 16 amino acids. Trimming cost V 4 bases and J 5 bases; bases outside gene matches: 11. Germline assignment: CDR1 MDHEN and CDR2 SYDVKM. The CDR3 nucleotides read TGTGCCAGCAGTTCGGCCCCGGCGGGAGGGCCCGAGACCCAGTACTTC. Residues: CASSSAPAGGPETQYF.

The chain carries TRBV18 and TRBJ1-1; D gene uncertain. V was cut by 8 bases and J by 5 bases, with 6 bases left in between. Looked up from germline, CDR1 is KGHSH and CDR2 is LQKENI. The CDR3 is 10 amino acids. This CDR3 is CASSSTEAFF. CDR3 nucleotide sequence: TGTGCCAGCAGCTCAACTGAAGCTTTCTTT.

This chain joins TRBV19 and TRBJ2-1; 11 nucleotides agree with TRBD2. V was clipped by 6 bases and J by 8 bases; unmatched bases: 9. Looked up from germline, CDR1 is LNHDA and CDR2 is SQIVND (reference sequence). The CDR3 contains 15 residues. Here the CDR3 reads CASSETSGGGHEQFF. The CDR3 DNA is TGTGCCAGTAGCGAAACTAGCGGGGGAGGTCATGAGCAGTTCTTC.

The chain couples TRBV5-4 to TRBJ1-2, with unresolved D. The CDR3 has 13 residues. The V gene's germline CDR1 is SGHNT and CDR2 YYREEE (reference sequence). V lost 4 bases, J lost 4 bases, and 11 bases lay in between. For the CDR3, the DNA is TGTGCCAGCAGCGTCGACGGACTCTATGGCTACACCTTC. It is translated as CASSVDGLYGYTF.

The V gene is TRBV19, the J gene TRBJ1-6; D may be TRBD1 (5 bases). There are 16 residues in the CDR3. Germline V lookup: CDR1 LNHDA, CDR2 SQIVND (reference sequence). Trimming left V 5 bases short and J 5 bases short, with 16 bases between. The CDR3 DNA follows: TGTGCCAGTAGTGGGGCAGCCACAAATAATAATTCACCCCTCCACTTT. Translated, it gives CASSGAATNNNSPLHF.